This TCR beta chain is drawn from a study of cytomegalovirus exposure and HLA in healthy donors (dated by TCRdb to 2015 to 2018). Looking at the study overall: An earlier analysis of fewer than 750 of the donors reported approximately 260 Gb of sequence data and 95 million to 140 million unique TCR beta sequences obtained from roughly 180 million T cells. An early release that covered about 640 HLA-typed donors contained approximately 320 gigabases of sequencing data and around 85 million unique TCR sequences. Among the roughly 400 genotyped donors, approximately 76% belonged to the genetic ancestry cluster associated with self-reported Caucasian donors. The study was designed to test whether signatures of past pathogen exposure could be identified by cataloging public T cell receptors. Using immunosequencing, the study profiled T cell repertoires from 550 to 750 subjects and related those repertoires to cytomegalovirus serostatus. Besides the first cohort of roughly 700 subjects, a separate validation cohort made up of around 120 different subjects was used. To predict cytomegalovirus infection status, the study brought together high-throughput TCR immunosequencing, statistical association of individual TCRs with disease status, and machine learning. In a later analysis, previously published TCR beta repertoires from several hundred donors were re-analyzed and high-resolution HLA genotyping was added so that TCR occurrence patterns could be studied. Rather than drawing on any new phenotypic data, the later analysis identified candidate immune exposures from TCR beta sequences and the way those sequences occurred across donors. In an earlier analysis of a few hundred of the donors, high-throughput TCR beta sequencing was used to judge whether each TCR beta V gene segment behaved as functional or pseudogenic. Donor age, sex, ethnicity and CMV serostatus were collected together with the repertoire data. A later genetic analysis took genome-wide SNP genotypes for about 65% of the 666 donors and used that subset as a discovery cohort. Every repertoire in the discovery cohort had been generated on one and the same sequencing platform. Both class I and class II loci were covered by HLA typing, at four-digit resolution. Typing coverage differed by locus: A, B, C, DRB1 and DQB1 were typed in roughly 629-630 donors, DQA1 in roughly 510, DPA1 in approximately 600, and DPB1 in about 450. Because of strong linkage in the cohort, roughly five DR-DQ haplotypes were treated as single units for association and clustering. Among 350 to 400 genotyped donors of the cohort, an average of approximately 240,000 unique TCR beta nucleotide sequences were sequenced per donor, roughly a sixth of them non-productive.

A word on this clone: The antigen it binds to is not known. Per-nucleotide qualities are absent, and no much larger clonotype sits a single base away.

Library preparation was by the immunoSEQ multiplex PCR assay. A mixture of 60 forward primers for TCR Vbeta segments and 13 reverse primers for TCR Jbeta segments was used in the multiplex PCR. The CDR3 region of rearranged TCR beta genes was amplified from genomic DNA by a multiplex PCR assay. Amplified TCR beta libraries were sequenced as 87-base-pair reads on the Illumina HiSeq System. Per the source publication's procedure: Across the 600 to 700 repertoires, a later analysis counted 80 million or so unique TCR beta chains, roughly 11 million of which were shared by at least two donors. Raw reads were error-corrected and collapsed into unique sequences with a nearest-neighbor algorithm that merged closely related sequences to remove PCR and sequencing errors. To assign V, D and J gene segments, CDR3 sequences were aligned to IMGT reference sequences. For a sequence to be retained, at least a six-nucleotide match to both a V gene segment and a J gene segment was required. Rearrangements were called productive when the CDR3 lacked stop codons and stayed in frame with V and J; all others were non-productive. CDR3 was defined according to IMGT convention as the region running from the second conserved V-encoded cysteine to the conserved J-encoded phenylalanine. The earlier analysis of 500 to 600 of the donors excluded sequences that lacked an unambiguous match to a single V gene segment. An earlier analysis of almost 600 of the donors classified V segments as functional when productive rearrangements were above 56.7% and as segregating when the standard deviation between donors was above 5%. To diagnose cytomegalovirus status from the catalog of TCR beta chain sequences, a statistical classification framework was built. V and J gene assignment, in a later analysis, came from comparing TCR nucleotide sequences with IMGT/GENE-DB human TR gene sequences. Using the TCRdist pipeline, a later analysis assigned CDR3 sequences along with most-parsimonious VDJ recombination scenarios. In a later analysis, each TCR beta chain was defined by its CDR3 amino acid sequence together with its V-gene family, and reads without a unique V-gene family were excluded. In a later analysis, around 600 highly shared, low-generation-probability nucleotide sequences were removed to address suspected cross-contamination and a sequencing artifact. For each public chain, a later analysis derived a clonal expansion index from normalized ranks of inferred template counts within each repertoire. Generation probabilities in a later analysis came from a VDJ recombination model fitted to out-of-frame rearrangements, and those results were checked against IGoR. In a later analysis, hypergeometric tests were used to score TCR-TCR, TCR-HLA and TCR-CMV co-occurrence, with a repertoire-size bias correction applied to TCR pairs. A later analysis estimated false discovery rates by permuting HLA or CMV assignments 20 times. In a later analysis, co-occurring TCRs were grouped using DBSCAN, and TCRdist sequence similarity was added for clustering within HLA-allele-positive subsets. Repertoires with fewer than 30,000 or more than 120,000 public chains, plus five repertoires with anomalous nucleotide sharing, were excluded from co-occurrence clustering. Entries here come from immuneACCESS through TCRdb and include only in-frame sequences with V and J called. Some clones fail to appear in such tables; in the studies checked, an unresolved V gene covers under half of the shortfall, and the cause of the remainder is unknown. For V, J and clone size, that table is used; D and trimming come from the DNA. The sample profile shows about 55,000 clones; roughly 80% of them were found once. Roughly 1.5% of the sample belongs to the ten largest clones.

The cohort comprised under 700 healthy bone marrow donors. At the time of sampling, all cohort members were nominally healthy, though unrecorded immune exposures were likely present. The donor was CMV seronegative and was included in the group of over 300 seronegative cohort members. A peripheral blood sample was collected from each donor, and TCR beta sequencing was performed on peripheral blood mononuclear cells. Genomic DNA was extracted from the blood cell samples with the Qiagen DNeasy Blood Extraction Kit. On the study overall, not on this receptor specifically: When HLA alleles, especially DR and DQ, strongly co-occurred, attributing TCR associations to individual alleles was difficult. According to the authors, the approach could potentially be generalized to other disease states and immunological phenotypes. Cytomegalovirus status was reported to be diagnosed by the classifier with high specificity and sensitivity in both the original and validation cohorts. Because HLA typing was unavailable for some donors at each locus, only the typed subset was used in association tests. A cluster of highly shared sequence variants was judged likely to be a technical artifact of the sequencing pipeline. A few of the identified cytomegalovirus-associated TCR beta chains were confirmed in vitro to be specific for cytomegalovirus antigens. A later analysis found that most CMV-associated TCR beta chains appeared HLA-restricted, with HLA associations seemingly driven largely by CMV exposure. Compared with equally common non-associated chains, HLA-associated TCR beta chains in a later analysis were more clonally expanded and had lower generation probabilities. In a later analysis, TCR association rates were found to vary across HLA loci, with the most associated TCRs seen for DRB1 alleles and the fewest for HLA-C alleles. In a later analysis, some 17,000 TCR beta sequences were associated with specific HLA alleles at a false discovery rate of 0.05. A later genetic analysis reported fewer N-insertions in productive TCRs among donors in an Asian-associated ancestry cluster than the roughly 640-donor mean. The study gave a list of roughly 150 TCR beta chains associated with cytomegalovirus. Linkage disequilibrium might explain the correlated functional status among segregating V segments, but an unknown experimental factor could not be excluded. Immune exposure information for the cohort was limited to CMV serostatus. In a later analysis, several top co-occurrence clusters were reported to appear linked to parvovirus B19, influenza, CMV and Epstein-Barr virus. While some public TCRs were present in many individuals, most TCR sequences turned up only very rarely across donors. In an earlier analysis of about 540 of the donors, most TCR beta V segments were observed in productive rearrangements about 87% or about 30% of the time, broadly matching IMGT annotations. A further reported finding was that TCR beta sequences accurately predicted the HLA-A and HLA-B alleles for most subjects in the first cohort. The presence/absence analyses assumed that sequencing depth was roughly uniform across donors, and that assumption may not be true. In a later genetic analysis, a missense DCLRE1C variant was associated with V-gene and J-gene trimming of TCR beta chains, and the association was replicated in an independent cohort. Some IMGT-functional V segments, including TRBV6-2 and TRBV6-3, could not be distinguished by the 87-base-pair reads and were therefore excluded. The earlier analysis of around 600 of the donors excluded fewer than 20 rarely observed V segments, including chromosome 9 orphons, because counts were too low. In this cohort, only TCR beta chains were sequenced, and detectable features were limited by the absence of alpha or paired-chain data.

Based on the germline V gene, the CDR1 and CDR2 sequences are SGHAT and FQNNGV. After removal of 5 bases from V and 6 bases from J, the junction retains 7 bases not matched to a gene. Including the terminal cysteine and phenylalanine, the CDR3 comprises 14 residues. This entry keeps only the CDR3 DNA: 42 bases, framed from base 1. The sample comprised PBMCs. The chain links TRBV11-2 with TRBJ2-7, and 10 junction bases match TRBD2. This sequence was found in a man aged 25-40 years in good health and CMV-seronegative. The CDR3 protein is CASSSLLAGREQYF. DNA sequence: TGTGCCAGCAGCAGTCTACTAGCGGGGCGCGAGCAGTACTTC.